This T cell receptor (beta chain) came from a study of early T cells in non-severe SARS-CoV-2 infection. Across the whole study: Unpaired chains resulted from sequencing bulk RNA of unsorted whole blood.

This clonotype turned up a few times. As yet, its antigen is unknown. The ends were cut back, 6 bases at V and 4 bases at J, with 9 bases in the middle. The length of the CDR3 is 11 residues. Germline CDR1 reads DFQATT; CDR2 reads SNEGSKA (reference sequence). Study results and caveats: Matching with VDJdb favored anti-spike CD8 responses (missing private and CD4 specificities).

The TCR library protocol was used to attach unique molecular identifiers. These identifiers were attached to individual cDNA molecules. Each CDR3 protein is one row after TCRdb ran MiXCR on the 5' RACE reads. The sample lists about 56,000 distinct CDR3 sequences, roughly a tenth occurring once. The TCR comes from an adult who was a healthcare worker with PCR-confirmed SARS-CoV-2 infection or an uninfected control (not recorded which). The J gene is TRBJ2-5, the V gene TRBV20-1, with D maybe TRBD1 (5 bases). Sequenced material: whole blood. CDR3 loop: CSAQGGETQYF. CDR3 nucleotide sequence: TGCAGTGCGCAGGGTGGAGAGACCCAGTACTTC.